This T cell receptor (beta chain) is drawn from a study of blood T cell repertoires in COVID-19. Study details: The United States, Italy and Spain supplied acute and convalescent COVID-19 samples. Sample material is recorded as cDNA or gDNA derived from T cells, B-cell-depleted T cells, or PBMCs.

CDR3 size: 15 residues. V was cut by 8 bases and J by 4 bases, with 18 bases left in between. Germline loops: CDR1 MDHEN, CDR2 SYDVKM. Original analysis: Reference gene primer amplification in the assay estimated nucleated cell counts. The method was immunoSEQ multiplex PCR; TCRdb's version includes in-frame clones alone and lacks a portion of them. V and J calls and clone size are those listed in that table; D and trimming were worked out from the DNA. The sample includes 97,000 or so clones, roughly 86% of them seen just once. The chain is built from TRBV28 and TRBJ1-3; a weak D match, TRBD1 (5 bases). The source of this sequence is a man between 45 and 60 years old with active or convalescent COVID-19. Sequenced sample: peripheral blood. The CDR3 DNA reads TGTGCCAGCCGAAACCACGGGGACTCGGGAAACACCATATATTTT. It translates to CASRNHGDSGNTIYF.